A selection of T cell receptor beta chains follows, all from one sample in a study of blood T cell repertoires in COVID-19. Measured with immunoSEQ multiplex PCR; TCRdb has only the in-frame clones, and not every one. Of over 14,000 clones in the sample, around 74% were seen once. Sequencing was done on a sample of peripheral blood. The receptors here all came from a man aged 55-75 years with acute or convalescent COVID-19. The CDR3 runs from the conserved cysteine through the conserved F or W. The D gene is left open where the match is weak. Only some rows state a clone size, as once, few, many or a class for expanded clones.

cdr3_aa	cdr3_nt	cdr3_length	v_call	j_call	d_call	clone_size
CASSEGTLAVGATDTQYF	TGTGCCAGCAGTGAGGGGACTCTAGCGGTCGGGGCCACAGATACGCAGTATTTT	18	TRBV2	TRBJ2-3	TRBD2	NA
CASSLRGFGNQPQHF	TGTGCCAGCAGCTTGCGGGGATTTGGCAATCAGCCCCAGCATTTT	15	TRBV5-8	TRBJ1-5	NA	NA
CAWSPNSNQPQHF	TGTGCCTGGAGTCCAAATAGCAATCAGCCCCAGCATTTT	13	TRBV30	TRBJ1-5	NA	NA
CAISEGGAWNTEAFF	TGTGCCATCAGTGAGGGAGGGGCCTGGAACACTGAAGCTTTCTTT	15	TRBV10-3	TRBJ1-1	NA	few
CASSPYGFRDTEAFF	TGTGCCAGCAGTCCTTATGGTTTTCGGGACACTGAAGCTTTCTTT	15	TRBV11-2	TRBJ1-1	NA	NA
CSASIPAGTDTQYF	TGCAGTGCTAGTATCCCAGCGGGAACAGATACGCAGTATTTT	14	TRBV20-1	TRBJ2-3	TRBD2	NA
CASSLPGADQPQHF	TGTGCCAGCAGCTTGCCAGGGGCGGATCAGCCCCAGCATTTT	14	TRBV7-9	TRBJ1-5	NA	NA
CASSYGQGLVTGELFF	TGCGCCAGCAGCTACGGACAGGGTTTAGTCACCGGGGAGCTGTTTTTT	16	TRBV5-1	TRBJ2-2	TRBD1	few
CASRSGGRSEQFF	TGTGCCAGCAGGAGCGGGGGTAGGAGTGAGCAGTTCTTC	13	TRBV2	TRBJ2-1	TRBD2	NA
CASSPRGDSNTYEQYF	TGTGCCAGCAGCCCACGAGGCGACAGTAATACCTACGAGCAGTACTTC	16	TRBV9	TRBJ2-7	NA	NA
CASSLDRVRTEAFF	TGTGCCAGCAGCTTGGACAGGGTAAGGACTGAAGCTTTCTTT	14	TRBV5-5	TRBJ1-1	NA	NA
CASGQFNSPLHF	TGTGCCAGCGGGCAGTTCAATTCACCCCTCCACTTT	12	TRBV6-5	TRBJ1-6	NA	NA
CAISGVEGSGNTIYF	TGTGCCATCAGTGGAGTGGAGGGGTCAGGAAACACCATATATTTT	15	TRBV10-3	TRBJ1-3	NA	medium-sized
CASSSTGTGELFF	TGTGCCAGCAGCTCGACAGGGACCGGGGAGCTGTTTTTT	13	TRBV7-8	TRBJ2-2	TRBD1	NA
CAWSLMGGEQFF	TGTGCCTGGAGTCTTATGGGAGGTGAGCAGTTCTTC	12	TRBV30	TRBJ2-1	NA	NA
CASSEAGGLDTQYF	TGTGCCAGCAGTGAAGCAGGCGGACTAGATACGCAGTATTTT	14	TRBV6-1	TRBJ2-3	NA	NA
CASSLYSTSGLNNEQFF	TGTGCCAGCAGCTTATATTCAACTAGCGGACTCAACAATGAGCAGTTCTTC	17	TRBV7-2	TRBJ2-1	TRBD2	NA
CASIVGGLDTQYF	TGTGCCAGCATCGTTGGGGGACTTGATACGCAGTATTTT	13	TRBV5-6	TRBJ2-3	NA	NA
CASSQGTGSQPQHF	TGTGCCAGCAGCCAAGGGACAGGGAGTCAGCCCCAGCATTTT	14	TRBV3-1/TRBV3-2	TRBJ1-5	TRBD1	NA
CASSHLPDDRGRMKAEAFF	TGTGCCAGCAGTCACCTTCCCGACGACAGGGGGCGGATGAAGGCTGAAGCTTTCTTT	19	TRBV27	TRBJ1-1	TRBD1	NA
CASSPEHRATRYGYTF	TGTGCCAGCAGTCCCGAACACAGGGCTACTCGCTATGGCTACACCTTC	16	TRBV27	TRBJ1-2	NA	once
CASSSGQDRFNYGYTF	TGCGCCAGCAGCTCCGGACAGGACAGATTTAACTATGGCTACACCTTC	16	TRBV5-1	TRBJ1-2	TRBD1	NA
CASSTTVAGVADTQYF	TGTGCCAGTAGTACAACGGTAGCGGGAGTGGCAGATACGCAGTATTTT	16	TRBV19	TRBJ2-3	TRBD2	few
CAWRPPTSVLETQYF	TGTGCCTGGAGGCCCCCGACTAGCGTTCTAGAGACCCAGTACTTC	15	TRBV30	TRBJ2-5	TRBD2	NA
CASRRQGINTEAFF	TGTGCCAGCAGACGACAGGGGATTAACACTGAAGCTTTCTTT	14	TRBV2	TRBJ1-1	TRBD1	once
CASSPTGNEQFF	TGTGCCAGCAGCCCTACTGGCAATGAGCAGTTCTTC	12	TRBV7-9	TRBJ2-1	NA	NA
CASSDVRATGELFF	TGTGCCAGCAGTGACGTGCGCGCCACCGGGGAGCTGTTTTTT	14	TRBV2	TRBJ2-2	NA	NA
CASSLGTAGNTIYF	TGTGCCAGCAGCTTAGGCACAGCTGGAAACACCATATATTTT	14	TRBV5-5	TRBJ1-3	NA	few
CASSPTGSDYGYTF	TGTGCCAGCAGCCCTACAGGATCCGATTATGGCTACACCTTC	14	TRBV9	TRBJ1-2	NA	NA
CASSEGQRYGYTF	TGTGCCAGCAGCGAGGGACAGAGATATGGCTACACCTTC	13	TRBV5-4	TRBJ1-2	TRBD1	NA
CASSLGGTTNEKLFF	TGTGCCAGCAGCTTGGGCGGTACAACTAATGAAAAACTGTTTTTT	15	TRBV5-6	TRBJ1-4	NA	NA
CASSLEIAQDEQFF	TGCGCCAGCAGCTTGGAAATAGCGCAGGATGAGCAGTTCTTC	14	TRBV5-1	TRBJ2-1	NA	NA
CATSDSYSNQPQHF	TGTGCCACCAGTGATTCTTATAGCAATCAGCCCCAGCATTTT	14	TRBV24-1	TRBJ1-5	NA	NA
CASSPGQGDSPLHF	TGTGCCAGCAGCCCAGGACAGGGCGATTCACCCCTCCACTTT	14	TRBV7-2	TRBJ1-6	TRBD1	once
CASSVPSGSNEQFF	TGTGCCAGCAGCGTTCCTAGCGGGAGCAATGAGCAGTTCTTC	14	TRBV9	TRBJ2-1	TRBD2	NA